This T cell receptor beta chain appears in the sequencing data of a study of blood T cells in healthy people across ages. Regarding the study as a whole: Strong correlation linked observed beta diversity and percent naive T cells.

The sample holds a few counts of this clonotype. The antigen is unknown. The authors drew around 11 milliliters of peripheral blood from each donor. Per sample, no less than 5 micrograms of total RNA were extracted. Per germline, CDR1 LNHNV and CDR2 YYDKDF (reference sequence). The CDR3 contains 13 residues. Together with a sample-barcoded 5' primer, a J-beta primer mix was included in a second PCR lasting about 7 to 12 cycles. TCRdb fed the 5' RACE reads into MiXCR, producing one record per CDR3 protein. The table includes almost 550,000 distinct CDR3 sequences, about 24% detected once. Separately, the same data were catalogued under a study of T cells of mothers and their children. That study reports: Each child gave about 3 million TCR beta CDR3 reads (each mother, over 10 million).

The sequencing sample was made of blood. The source is a boy younger than 18 in good health. This chain links TRBV15 with TRBJ2-5; D unresolved. The J call may be in error: the DNA end matches TRBJ2-7 better. For the CDR3, the DNA is TGTGCCACCAGCAGAGATCCGGCGGACGAGCAGTACTTC. It translates to CATSRDPADEQYF.